This TCR beta chain was obtained from a study of blood T cell repertoires in COVID-19. Overall study context: Some COVID-19 samples were acute and others convalescent; all came from the United States, Italy and Spain. PBMCs, B-cell-depleted T cells, or T cells were the source of the cDNA or gDNA that made up the material.

As handled by the study authors: Estimation of nucleated cell counts was performed using reference gene primer amplification. Libraries were prepared by immunoSEQ multiplex PCR; TCRdb keeps only in-frame clonotypes and omits some of them. Clone size and V and J calls were adopted from that table, with D and trimming inferred from the DNA. The table includes about 67,000 clones, about 84% detected once. V lost 4 bases, J lost 6 bases, and 12 bases lay in between. The CDR3 has 13 residues. The germline V gene encodes CDR1 SGHRS and CDR2 YFSETQ. This clone was seen only once. This receptor was obtained from a human donor in a cohort sampled during active COVID-19. The sequenced sample consisted of peripheral blood. The rearrangement uses TRBV5-1 and TRBJ2-3; D is uncertain. DNA of the CDR3: TGCGCCAGCAGCCTAGGAGTTTTGGATACGCAGTATTTT. Its protein is CASSLGVLDTQYF.